The 22 T cell receptor beta chains given below trace back to one sample, sequenced in a study of blood T cell repertoires in COVID-19. Profiled with immunoSEQ multiplex PCR; TCRdb holds only in-frame clones, not every one. The sample yields around 250,000 clones, under 95% seen once. Sequencing was performed on PBMCs or T cells enriched from blood (not recorded which). The receptors derive from a man aged 35-49 years who had been exposed to COVID-19.

This clone came up once. The V call is TRBV30, the J call TRBJ1-5; TRBD1 matches at 9 bases. In germline, CDR1 is GTSNPN, CDR2 SVGIG (reference sequence). Trimming cost V 1 base and J 6 bases; bases outside gene matches: 4. This CDR3 has 14 amino acids. The CDR3 sequence is CAWSAGTGFQPQHF. CDR3 in DNA: TGTGCCTGGAGTGCCGGGACAGGGTTTCAGCCCCAGCATTTT.

The chain is built from TRBV29-1 and TRBJ2-5; possible D gene TRBD1, 5 bases. The germline V gene encodes CDR1 SQVTM and CDR2 ANQGSEA. This CDR3 spans 16 amino acids. Trimming left V 4 bases short and J 5 bases short, with 23 bases between. The CDR3 sequence is CSVVVASVGVGETQYF. CDR3 in DNA: TGCAGCGTTGTCGTCGCCTCGGTAGGGGTGGGGGAGACCCAGTACTTC.

This sequence joins TRBV6-5 and TRBJ1-1; D is possibly TRBD1 (5 bases). The CDR3 spans 13 residues. Germline assignment: CDR1 MNHEY and CDR2 SVGAGI. V lost 7 bases, J lost 6 bases, and 15 bases lay in between. The CDR3 is CASTLDINAEAFF. The CDR3 DNA follows: TGTGCCAGCACCCTGGACATAAACGCTGAAGCTTTCTTT.

J is TRBJ1-4 and V is TRBV28; D is perhaps TRBD1 (6 bases). Germline V gene data show CDR1 as MDHEN and CDR2 as SYDVKM. The CDR3 spans 13 residues. Between the trimmed V and J ends, which lost 7 bases and 3 bases, there was a span of 9 bases. The DNA for the CDR3 is TGTGCCAGCAACGGACAGTCTAATGAAAAACTGTTTTTT. Amino acids: CASNGQSNEKLFF. Drawing the rest from reference TRBV28 and TRBJ1-4, the complete variable domain is DVKVTQSSRYLVKRTGEKVFLECVQDMDHENMFWYRQDPGLGLRLIYFSYDVKMKEKGDIPEGYSVSREKKERFSLILESASTNQTSMYLCASNGQSNEKLFFGSGTQLSVL.

The chain recombines TRBV3-1 (or the pseudogene TRBV3-2) with TRBJ2-5; 12 nucleotides line up with TRBD2. V lost 4 bases, J lost 4 bases, and 10 bases stayed unmatched. In germline, CDR1 is LGHDT, CDR2 YNNKEL (reference sequence). The CDR3 is made up of 17 amino acids. CDR3 DNA: TGTGCCAGCAGCCCAAGGACTAGCGGGAAAACGGGAGAGACCCAGTACTTC. Protein product: CASSPRTSGKTGETQYF.

The chain has TRBV5-5 and TRBJ1-4; 7 nucleotides align to TRBD1. CDR1 is SGHKS and CDR2 is YYEKEE in the germline V gene (reference sequence). This CDR3 has 16 residues. The junction had 6 bases not matched to a gene; V was cut back by 4 bases and J by 0 bases. The CDR3 DNA sequence: TGTGCCAGCAGCAGACAGGGTGGAGCAACTAATGAAAAACTGTTTTTT. Translating it yields CASSRQGGATNEKLFF.

The chain is built from TRBV4-1 and TRBJ2-7; TRBD1 might be the D (6 bases). The CDR3 is 15 residues long. Germline CDR1 and CDR2: MGHRA and YSYEKL. V dropped 1 base and J dropped 3 bases, with 13 bases sitting between them. The CDR3 loop reads CASSQGVSGDYEQYF. The CDR3 DNA reads TGCGCCAGCAGCCAAGGGGTTTCAGGGGACTACGAGCAGTACTTC.

The chain is built from TRBV6-5 and TRBJ2-3; tentative D call: TRBD1 (6 bases). V gave up 8 bases and J gave up 4 bases, with 13 bases separating them. Germline CDR1 and CDR2: MNHEY and SVGAGI. The CDR3 is made up of 13 amino acids. DNA of the CDR3: TGTGCCAGCGGGGATGGGGGCCCAGATACGCAGTATTTT. Residues: CASGDGGPDTQYF.

The chain couples TRBV12-5 to TRBJ2-7, with D uncertain. CDR1 and CDR2 from the germline V gene are LGHNT and FRNRAP. The V end lost 2 bases, the J end lost 11 bases, and 13 bases lay between the germline ends. This CDR3 spans 12 amino acids. CDR3 protein: CASGLTSWPEYF. The CDR3 nucleotides read TGTGCTAGTGGTTTGACCTCCTGGCCCGAGTACTTC.

The gene calls are TRBV18 and TRBJ2-7; perhaps TRBD1 as D (5 bases). Germline V lookup: CDR1 KGHSH, CDR2 LQKENI. This CDR3 has 16 amino acids. With 2 bases removed from V and 1 base from J, the gap between germline ends came to 15 bases. The CDR3 bases are TGTGCCAGCTCACCATCAGGGTCAAGTAGGTCCTACGAGCAGTACTTC. This encodes CASSPSGSSRSYEQYF.

V is TRBV27 and J is TRBJ2-7, with D perhaps matching TRBD2 (6 bases). This CDR3 contains 15 residues. Germline values: CDR1 MNHEY, CDR2 SMNVEV (reference sequence). Trimming cost V 2 bases and J 2 bases, with 13 bases left between them. CDR3 sequence: CASSLGAGLAYEQYF. DNA for the CDR3: TGTGCCAGCAGTTTAGGGGCGGGACTGGCCTACGAGCAGTACTTC.

CDR3 bases: TGTGCCAGCAACGACAGGGGTAAATACAATGAGCAGTTCTTC. Translation gives CASNDRGKYNEQFF. The V and J genes are TRBV5-4 and TRBJ2-1; TRBD1 matches 8 bases. The germline gives CDR1 SGHNT, CDR2 YYREEE (reference sequence). The CDR3 runs 14 residues. J lost 4 bases, V lost 6 bases, and 6 bases had no gene match.

CDR3 nucleotide sequence: TGCGCCAGCAGCACTATTTCCGGGACAGGGATCGGGGAGCTGTTTTTT. Translating gives CASSTISGTGIGELFF. The chain recombines TRBV5-1 with TRBJ2-2, with 9 positions matching TRBD1. Germline assignment: CDR1 SGHRS and CDR2 YFSETQ. Losses at the gene ends were 4 bases for V and 7 bases for J; bases not matched to a gene: 11. The length of the CDR3 is 16 residues.

The chain uses TRBV28 and TRBJ2-7; 7 bases agree with TRBD2. Germline V gives CDR1 MDHEN, CDR2 SYDVKM. CDR3 length: 16 residues. J gave up 0 bases and V 6 bases, and 11 bases lay outside the gene matches. CDR3 DNA: TGTGCCAGCAGGGGGGGGACGTTAAGGAGCTCCTACGAGCAGTACTTC. Residues: CASRGGTLRSSYEQYF.

The chain combines TRBV5-6 with TRBJ1-1, with 9 positions matching TRBD1. The V gene's germline CDR1 is SGHDT and CDR2 YYEEEE. This CDR3 is 16 amino acids long. Trimming at V came to 3 bases and at J to 0 bases, leaving 6 bases not matched to a gene. CDR3 amino acids: CASSYTGGPMNTEAFF. In DNA, the CDR3 is TGTGCCAGCAGCTATACAGGGGGCCCCATGAACACTGAAGCTTTCTTT.

The rearrangement uses TRBV5-6 and TRBJ2-7; TRBD1 matches 7 bases. This CDR3 comprises 14 residues. The germline gives CDR1 SGHDT, CDR2 YYEEEE. V lost 2 bases, J lost 3 bases, and 5 bases stayed unmatched. CDR3 in DNA: TGTGCCAGCAGCTTCTCCCAGGGGGTCTACGAGCAGTACTTC. Protein product: CASSFSQGVYEQYF.

The chain employs TRBV6-6 and TRBJ2-3, with D possibly matching TRBD2 (5 bases). The CDR3 consists of 15 residues. V shed 4 bases and J shed 0 bases, with 11 bases lying between them. Germline loops: CDR1 MNHNY, CDR2 SVGAGI (reference sequence). The CDR3 sequence is CASSLPAASTDTQYF. The CDR3, as DNA: TGTGCCAGCAGTTTACCAGCGGCTAGCACAGATACGCAGTATTTT.

The chain links TRBV28 to TRBJ1-5; no clear D gene. Trimming removed 5 bases at V and 5 bases at J, with 7 bases between. Germline assignment: CDR1 MDHEN and CDR2 SYDVKM. CDR3 length: 12 amino acids. CDR3 in DNA: TGTGCCAGCAGTCTAGTCCATCAGCCCCAGCATTTT. It yields the protein CASSLVHQPQHF.

The CDR3: CASSLSALPPNFGELFF. DNA of the CDR3: TGTGCCAGCAGTTTATCCGCCCTACCCCCAAATTTTGGGGAGCTGTTTTTT. V gene TRBV28 combines with J gene TRBJ2-2, with D hard to call. Germline values: CDR1 MDHEN, CDR2 SYDVKM. The germline V and J ends were trimmed by 1 base and 8 bases, with 20 bases remaining between them. This CDR3 region has 17 residues.

The genes are TRBV27 and TRBJ2-1, with a possible D match to TRBD1 (6 bases). Trimming took 3 bases from V and 3 from J, leaving 12 bases between them. CDR3 size: 15 residues. Germline V CDR1 and CDR2: MNHEY, SMNVEV (reference sequence). CDR3 in DNA: TGTGCCAGCAGTTTCTCTAGGGACATCTACAATGAGCAGTTCTTC. It yields the protein CASSFSRDIYNEQFF.

The rearrangement uses TRBV5-1 and TRBJ1-2, with 7 bases matching TRBD1. CDR3 length equals 14 residues. Trimming took 2 bases from V and 5 from J; bases not matched to a gene: 6. Germline lookup yields CDR1 SGHRS and CDR2 YFSETQ. The CDR3 loop reads CASSLGGTAYGYTF. CDR3 nucleotide sequence: TGCGCCAGCAGCTTAGGAGGGACAGCTTATGGCTACACCTTC. Full variable domain (remainder filled in from reference TRBV5-1 and TRBJ1-2): KAGVTQTPRYLIKTRGQQVTLSCSPISGHRSVSWYQQTPGQGLQFLFEYFSETQRNKGNFPGRFSGRQFSNSRSEMNVSTLELGDSALYLCASSLGGTAYGYTFGSGTRLTVV.

This chain uses TRBV3-1 (or the pseudogene TRBV3-2) with TRBJ1-2; D not resolved. This CDR3 has 15 amino acids. With 0 bases removed from V and 6 bases from J, the gap between germline ends came to 14 bases. Germline V gene data show CDR1 as LGHDT and CDR2 as YNNKEL (reference sequence). In DNA, the CDR3 is TGTGCCAGCAGCCAAGATTTAGGCCCCGGAGATGGCTACACCTTC. Translation: CASSQDLGPGDGYTF.